The next 22 T cell receptor beta chains were all read from a single sample in a study of blood T cell repertoires in COVID-19. The protocol was immunoSEQ multiplex PCR, while the TCRdb copy is restricted to in-frame clones and leaves out a portion. The table shows about 120,000 clones, with about two thirds occurring only once. Sequenced sample: peripheral blood. The source of these receptors is a human donor with acute or convalescent COVID-19. The donor label of this sample is uncertain.

This clone has only a few counts. The gene calls are TRBV2 and TRBJ2-1; possible D gene TRBD2, 5 bases. Between the trimmed V and J ends, which lost 3 bases and 10 bases, there was a span of 19 bases. Germline CDR1 reads SNHLY; CDR2 reads FYNNEI. The CDR3 contains 15 residues. CDR3 bases: TGTGCCAGCAGTGACCAGTTTGGACTGGGATACGAGCAGTTCTTC. It codes for CASSDQFGLGYEQFF. Full variable domain (outside the CDR3, taken from reference TRBV2 and TRBJ2-1): EPEVTQTPSHQVTQMGQEVILRCVPISNHLYFYWYRQILGQKVEFLVSFYNNEISEKSEIFDDQFSVERPDGSNFTLKIRSTKLEDSAMYFCASSDQFGLGYEQFFGPGTRLTVL.

The table lists this clone with many counts. This sequence joins TRBV29-1 and TRBJ1-3; D unresolved. With 5 bases removed from V and 0 bases from J, the gap between germline ends came to 5 bases. Germline V gene data show CDR1 as SQVTM and CDR2 as ANQGSEA. The CDR3 contains 12 residues. The DNA of the CDR3 is TGCAGCGTTTCCGGCTCTGGAAACACCATATATTTT. Amino acid sequence: CSVSGSGNTIYF.

This clone showed up just a few times. The chain joins TRBV7-2 to TRBJ2-5; 14 positions match TRBD2. The length of the CDR3 is 17 residues. The V gene end was trimmed by 4 bases and the J gene end by 1 base; junction bases not matched to a gene: 5. Germline CDR1 reads SGHTA; CDR2 reads FQGNSA. CDR3 region: CASSSGLAGALQETQYF. Here the CDR3 DNA reads TGTGCCAGCAGCTCGGGACTAGCGGGGGCCCTCCAAGAGACCCAGTACTTC. Looking up the rest from reference TRBV7-2 and TRBJ2-5 gives the full variable domain: GAGVSQSPSNKVTEKGKDVELRCDPISGHTALYWYRQSLGQGLEFLIYFQGNSAPDKSGLPSDRFSAERTGGSVSTLTIQRTQQEDSAVYLCASSSGLAGALQETQYFGPGTRLLVL.

In its sample, this clone was seen once. The chain uses TRBV9 and TRBJ2-1, with 9 nucleotides matching TRBD1. This CDR3 is 15 amino acids long. V dropped 3 bases and J dropped 0; count of bases not matched to a gene: 1. Germline CDR1 and CDR2: SGDLS and YYNGEE. Here the CDR3 DNA reads TGTGCCAGCAGCGCGACAGGGGGCTCCTACAATGAGCAGTTCTTC. It encodes CASSATGGSYNEQFF. Drawing the rest from reference TRBV9 and TRBJ2-1, the complete variable domain is DSGVTQTPKHLITATGQRVTLRCSPRSGDLSVYWYQQSLDQGLQFLIQYYNGEERAKGNILERFSAQQFPDLHSELNLSSLELGDSALYFCASSATGGSYNEQFFGPGTRLTVL.

In its sample, this clone was seen once. The rearrangement joins TRBV7-2 to TRBJ1-1, with TRBD1 matching 7 bases. The CDR3 contains 13 residues. CDR1 is SGHTA and CDR2 is FQGNSA in the germline V gene. Trimming cost V 5 bases and J 5 bases; bases outside gene matches: 5. In DNA form, the CDR3 reads TGTGCCAGCAGCCCCAAGGGGGCAACTGAAGCTTTCTTT. This sequence encodes CASSPKGATEAFF.

The rearrangement links TRBV7-2 to TRBJ2-3; 8 bases align to TRBD2. V shed 6 bases, J shed 5 bases, and the junction held 7 bases outside the gene matches. Per germline, CDR1 SGHTA and CDR2 FQGNSA. CDR3 length: 14 amino acids. CDR3 residues: CASRSGGWGDTQYF. DNA for the CDR3: TGTGCCAGCAGGAGCGGGGGTTGGGGAGATACGCAGTATTTT. Variable domain in full (rest from reference TRBV7-2 and TRBJ2-3): GAGVSQSPSNKVTEKGKDVELRCDPISGHTALYWYRQSLGQGLEFLIYFQGNSAPDKSGLPSDRFSAERTGGSVSTLTIQRTQQEDSAVYLCASRSGGWGDTQYFGPGTRLTVL.

The table lists this clone with a few counts. This chain uses TRBV10-1 with TRBJ1-1, with D perhaps TRBD1 (5 bases). Per the germline V gene, CDR1 is WNHNN and CDR2 is SYGVQD (reference sequence). Between the trimmed V and J ends, which lost 3 bases and 1 base, there was a span of 18 bases. This CDR3 has 17 amino acids. The CDR3 DNA sequence: TGCGCCAGCAGTGACCCTAAGCAGGGCCCTACGAACACTGAAGCTTTCTTT. Its protein product is CASSDPKQGPTNTEAFF.

CDR3 loop: CASSLGPGQRDEQYF. In nucleotides, the CDR3 is TGTGCCAGCAGCTTAGGCCCGGGACAGAGGGACGAGCAGTACTTC. The chain employs TRBV9 and TRBJ2-7; TRBD1 agrees at 7 bases. The CDR3 is made up of 15 amino acids. CDR1 SGDLS and CDR2 YYNGEE come from the germline V gene. Trimming took 4 bases from V and 5 from J; bases not matched to a gene: 12.

The V gene is TRBV20-1, the J gene TRBJ1-6; D not certain. There are 17 residues in the CDR3. V lost 3 bases to trimming and J lost 10 bases, with 25 bases between them. The germline gives CDR1 DFQATT, CDR2 SNEGSKA (reference sequence). The CDR3 DNA sequence: TGCAGTGCTAGTTCCTCCCCAAGAACGGGCCCGGGGTCACCCCTCCACTTT. Encoded protein: CSASSSPRTGPGSPLHF.

The V and J genes are TRBV7-9 and TRBJ2-3; the match to TRBD1 covers 8 bases. Germline CDR1 SEHNR, CDR2 FQNEAQ (reference sequence). The CDR3 is made up of 16 amino acids. V gave up 6 bases and J gave up 3 bases; unmatched junction bases: 11. The CDR3, as DNA: TGTGCCAGCAGTTCTAGGACAGGGAGAAAAACAGATACGCAGTATTTT. Protein product: CASSSRTGRKTDTQYF.

This clone has just a few counts. The chain carries TRBV7-2 and TRBJ1-4; D unclear. Germline V gene lookup returns CDR1 SGHTA and CDR2 FQGNSA. Trimming shortened V by 5 bases and J by 8 bases, and 18 bases separated the two germline ends. This CDR3 contains 15 residues. The CDR3 DNA reads as TGTGCCAGCAGCGGTCAGACCGGGCGAGGGGAAAAACTGTTTTTT. This sequence encodes CASSGQTGRGEKLFF.

Turning to this clone: Other nucleotide sequences from this sample produce the same CDR3. The rearrangement links TRBV18 to TRBJ1-1; D is uncertain. The CDR3 covers 13 residues. With 3 bases removed from V and 2 bases from J, the gap between germline ends came to 7 bases. Per germline, CDR1 KGHSH and CDR2 LQKENI. This CDR3 is CASSPPGNTEAFF. CDR3 nucleotide sequence: TGTGCCAGCTCACCTCCGGGAAACACTGAAGCTTTCTTT.

This clone turned up a few times. In DNA, the CDR3 is TGCGCCAGCAGTGGACAGGGTTACTATGATAGCAATCAGCCCCAGCATTTT. Its translation is CASSGQGYYDSNQPQHF. The rearrangement uses TRBV10-2 and TRBJ1-5, with 7 bases matching TRBD1. CDR3 size: 17 residues. The trim removed 4 bases at V and 0 bases at J, leaving 9 bases unmatched. Germline values: CDR1 WSHSY, CDR2 SAAADI.

The CDR3 nucleotides read TGTGCCATCAGTGAGTCTAGCGGGGGGACCTACAATGAGCAGTTCTTC. It translates to CAISESSGGTYNEQFF. This rearrangement joins TRBV10-3 to TRBJ2-1, with TRBD2 matching over 10 bases. There are 16 residues in the CDR3. Per the germline V gene, CDR1 is ENHRY and CDR2 is SYGVKD. J gave up 2 bases and V 0 bases, and 1 base lay outside the gene matches.

V and J are TRBV2 and TRBJ2-2, with D uncertain. Germline V lookup: CDR1 SNHLY, CDR2 FYNNEI. The CDR3 covers 13 residues. V was trimmed by 6 bases and J by 10 bases, leaving 15 bases between them. The CDR3 is CASRDDTPAELFF. CDR3 bases: TGTGCCAGCAGGGATGACACCCCCGCGGAGCTGTTTTTT.

Sample share makes this clone medium-sized. Other DNA variants within this sample encode the same CDR3. The rearrangement joins TRBV6-5 to TRBJ1-5, with 7 bases fitting TRBD1. The germline V gene encodes CDR1 MNHEY and CDR2 SVGAGI. CDR3 size: 15 residues. V lost 6 bases, J lost 4 bases, and 9 bases stayed unmatched. The CDR3 region has the DNA TGTGCCAGCAGCATACAGAAGGGGGCTAATCAGCCCCAGCATTTT. Its protein is CASSIQKGANQPQHF.

A few counts support this clone. The chain links TRBV7-9 to TRBJ1-3; TRBD1 matches at 7 bases. The germline CDR1 and CDR2 sequences are SEHNR and FQNEAQ (reference sequence). The trim removed 5 bases at V and 4 bases at J, leaving 5 bases unmatched. This CDR3 spans 14 amino acids. CDR3 bases: TGTGCCAGCAGCCCAACAGGGGTAGGAAACACCATATATTTT. Residues: CASSPTGVGNTIYF.

This clone was counted a few times. V is TRBV30 and J is TRBJ1-1; TRBD1 aligns across 8 bases. The CDR3 covers 16 residues. V trimming: 3 bases; J trimming: 1 base; junction bases outside the gene matches: 10. Germline V CDR1 and CDR2: GTSNPN, SVGIG (reference sequence). The CDR3 DNA follows: TGTGCCTGGAGCGGGGAGGCAGGGGGCGCGAACACTGAAGCTTTCTTT. Protein product: CAWSGEAGGANTEAFF.

V gene TRBV28 combines with J gene TRBJ1-1; no firm D call. The CDR3 covers 13 residues. Trimming pared 8 bases from V and 3 bases from J, leaving 13 bases between. The V gene's germline CDR1 is MDHEN and CDR2 SYDVKM. CDR3 coding DNA: TGTGCCAGCCTGGGGAGGACGTACACTGAAGCTTTCTTT. Amino acids: CASLGRTYTEAFF. Filled out from reference TRBV28 and TRBJ1-1, the complete variable domain reads DVKVTQSSRYLVKRTGEKVFLECVQDMDHENMFWYRQDPGLGLRLIYFSYDVKMKEKGDIPEGYSVSREKKERFSLILESASTNQTSMYLCASLGRTYTEAFFGQGTRLTVV.

The chain has TRBV28 and TRBJ2-4, with TRBD1 matching 7 bases. The germline V gene encodes CDR1 MDHEN and CDR2 SYDVKM. CDR3 length equals 15 residues. The V gene end was trimmed by 6 bases and the J gene end by 1 base; junction bases not matched to a gene: 6. This CDR3 is CASSSDRAAKNIQYF. The DNA of the CDR3 is TGTGCCAGCAGCTCCGACAGGGCGGCCAAAAACATTCAGTACTTC.

The chain joins TRBV11-2 to TRBJ2-1; the match to TRBD1 covers 9 bases. V trimming: 9 bases; J trimming: 8 bases; junction bases outside the gene matches: 14. The CDR3 is 15 residues long. Germline CDR1 reads SGHAT; CDR2 reads FQNNGV. This CDR3 reads CASTQGASFGYEQFF. The CDR3 DNA follows: TGTGCCAGTACACAGGGGGCGTCGTTTGGCTATGAGCAGTTCTTC.

This rearrangement joins TRBV19 to TRBJ2-3; TRBD2 matches 9 bases. The J segment lost 4 bases and the V segment lost 8 bases, leaving 7 bases of the junction unmatched. This CDR3 has 14 residues. CDR1 and CDR2 (germline): LNHDA, SQIVND (reference sequence). The CDR3 bases are TGTGCCAGTTCTGCGGGGGGGCGGGCAGATACGCAGTATTTT. As protein: CASSAGGRADTQYF.